This record covers a single T cell receptor beta chain. The specificity of this receptor is unknown. No quality values exist for individual bases; no much larger clone is one base distant. This specimen comes from a study of neoadjuvant anti-PD-1 for oral cavity cancer (dated by TCRdb to the early 2020s). About the investigation overall: Before curative-intent surgical resection, most patients were given three to four biweekly doses of nivolumab at 3 mg/kg. A fourth nivolumab dose was given around day 43 to patients without progression, and definitive surgical resection was performed in those patients on days 50-56. Patients with complete response, partial response or stable disease by RECIST 1.1 were defined as responders, whereas patients with progression were defined as non-responders. The parent correlative cohort had around 11 patients and a response rate of roughly 34%. What the work shows at the level of the full study, not this receptor alone: After neoadjuvant nivolumab, non-responders showed significantly higher T cell clonality (Gini index) in PBMCs than responders did. Higher pretreatment blood Treg/Th17 ratios correlated with higher pretreatment blood TCRbeta clonality and lower post-treatment tumor TCRbeta clonality. Only three patients per response group were included in the TCR analyses, and the authors called for validation in larger cohorts.

CDR1 and CDR2 are drawn from the germline V gene (reference sequence): LNHDA, SQIVND. The CDR3 runs 13 amino acids, cysteine and phenylalanine included. Of all the DNA, just the CDR3 is kept, 39 bases in frame from base 1. V loses 10 bases at its end and J loses 4 bases; junction bases beyond the gene matches: 6. Taken with the paper, the label for time point translates to: before neoadjuvant nivolumab. Patients were newly diagnosed with stage II-IVA oral cavity squamous cell carcinoma and had received no prior systemic or radiation treatment. The cohort consisted of patients with HPV-negative, locally advanced oral cavity squamous cell carcinoma. No culture maintenance or expansion was done, as the peripheral blood mononuclear cells went straight to analysis. Samples came from a longitudinal correlative study of a single-arm phase II trial of neoadjuvant nivolumab in oral cavity squamous cell carcinoma. Subject-matched pre- and post-treatment PBMCs and tumors from three responders and three non-responders underwent genomic DNA-based TCRbeta sequencing. Peripheral blood mononuclear cells were collected before nivolumab treatment and again after treatment, at the time of surgery. The Maxwell RSC DNA from Cells kit was used to extract genomic DNA from PBMCs.

PBMC libraries used mostly about 450 ng of input genomic DNA for deep sequencing, with six replicates per sample. Following the manufacturer's instructions, the team built TCRbeta libraries using the immunoSEQ hsTCRbeta kit. The completed libraries were mixed into a single pool at 3 nM, then sequenced with an Illumina NovaSeq 6000 S4 flow cell. In the source study's methods: The immunoSEQ Analyzer handled quality control and preprocessing of the raw data. The analysis was restricted to productive rearrangements, with each unique CDR3 amino acid sequence defining a clonotype. Repertoire clonality was estimated as the Gini-Simpson index, which was calculated using the R package tcR. Student's t test was used to compare Gini indices, while Pearson correlation assessed associations with tumor size change. In TCRdb, the immuneACCESS table is reduced to in-frame sequences with V and J assigned. These tables do not hold every clone; where another copy was compared, an unresolved V gene accounts for under half, and the others remain unexplained. The D gene and trimming were derived from the DNA, and the V and J assignments and clone size from that table. Counted in this sample were tens of thousands of clones; around 80% of them appeared once. The ten largest clones represent roughly 2.6% of the sample.

This TCR was recovered from a person aged 40 to 85 with oral cavity squamous cell carcinoma. This receptor chain uses TRBV19 and TRBJ1-1, with TRBD1 identical over 10 junction bases. Specimen: PBMCs, collected before nivolumab (anti-PD-1) treatment. This receptor carries the CDR3 CATRGQGGTEAFF. The nucleotides read TGTGCCACCAGAGGACAGGGGGGCACTGAAGCTTTCTTT.